This entry features one TCR beta chain sequence. No antigen is known for it. 13 Jbeta primers and 60 Vbeta primers were used for the PCR. The repertoire was sequenced with immunoSEQ multiplex PCR; TCRdb's copy has only in-frame clones and lacks some. The sample lists about 120,000 clones; 75% to 90% were seen once. This specimen belongs to a study of cytomegalovirus exposure and HLA in healthy donors. Study-level points and caveats: CMV serostatus was the sole immune exposure information available.

Trimming stripped 2 bases from V and 2 bases from J, with 10 bases between. Germline V CDR1 and CDR2: MNHEY, SVGAGI. This CDR3 is 15 amino acids long. The sequencing input was PBMCs. This receptor was identified in a man aged 30-40 years in good health and CMV-seronegative. The J gene is TRBJ1-5, the V gene TRBV6-5, with D possibly matching TRBD1 (5 bases). In DNA, the CDR3 is TGTGCCAGCAGTTACGACAGATTTGGCAATCAGCCCCAGCATTTT. It specifies CASSYDRFGNQPQHF.